Each of the 10 T cell receptor beta chains below was sequenced from the same sample in a study of blood T cell repertoires in COVID-19. Assay: immunoSEQ multiplex PCR; the TCRdb copy retains only in-frame clones and omits some. Here the sample spans around 400,000 clones, roughly 90% being singletons. Sequenced: peripheral blood. These receptors all stem from a man aged 35 to 55 with acute or convalescent COVID-19.

This chain links TRBV2 with TRBJ2-1; tentatively, D is TRBD2 (5 bases). The germline gives CDR1 SNHLY, CDR2 FYNNEI. The CDR3 is 12 amino acids. The V gene lost 6 bases and the J gene lost 8 bases, with 11 bases spanning the gap. CDR3 residues: CASRNGGDEQFF. The CDR3, as DNA: TGTGCCAGCAGGAACGGAGGCGATGAGCAGTTCTTC.

In its sample, this clone was seen once. This chain joins TRBV6-5 and TRBJ1-2; unclear D gene. V lost 0 bases and J 4 bases, leaving 9 bases between the germline ends. The CDR3 is 14 amino acids. Germline V gives CDR1 MNHEY, CDR2 SVGAGI. Written as DNA, the CDR3 is TGTGCCAGCAGTTACTCCGGGTTGGGCTATGGCTACACCTTC. Translated: CASSYSGLGYGYTF.

This chain uses TRBV4-1 with TRBJ2-5, with a weak D call TRBD2 (7 bases). The CDR3 runs to 17 residues. V gave up 1 base and J gave up 5 bases, with 20 bases separating them. Per the germline V gene, CDR1 is MGHRA and CDR2 is YSYEKL. CDR3 nucleotide sequence: TGCGCCAGCAGCCAAGGACGTCGGGGGGCAGGGAGGGAGACCCAGTACTTC. Protein: CASSQGRRGAGRETQYF.

This rearrangement joins TRBV11-2 to TRBJ2-7; 9 positions match TRBD1. Per the germline V gene, CDR1 is SGHAT and CDR2 is FQNNGV. The CDR3 is made up of 14 amino acids. Trimming removed 1 base from V and 5 bases from J; junction bases left unmatched: 3. CDR3 protein: CASSLGTGADEQYF. The CDR3 region has the DNA TGTGCCAGCAGCTTAGGGACAGGGGCGGACGAGCAGTACTTC.

The chain combines TRBV5-1 with TRBJ2-7; weak D call: TRBD2 (6 bases). V lost 0 bases and J lost 3, with 13 bases in between. Germline CDR1 reads SGHRS; CDR2 reads YFSETQ. The CDR3 extends over 15 amino acids. The CDR3 DNA is TGCGCCAGCAGCTTGGGGTCGTCGGGGGACTACGAGCAGTACTTC. It yields the protein CASSLGSSGDYEQYF.

In the case of this clone: One end of the junction fails to match germline, which may point to a read error. This rearrangement joins TRBV7-7 to TRBJ2-1; 9 positions match TRBD2. Germline CDR1 SSHAT, CDR2 FNYEAQ (reference sequence). This CDR3 region has 14 residues. CDR3 in DNA: TGTGCTAGCAGCCCAATAGCGGGAGAAGTTGAGCAGTTCTTC. This codes for CASSPIAGEVEQFF.

The chain carries TRBV10-3 and TRBJ2-5, with D perhaps matching TRBD2 (6 bases). The CDR3 is 14 residues long. The ends were cut back, 4 bases at V and 3 bases at J, with 12 bases in the middle. The germline gives CDR1 ENHRY, CDR2 SYGVKD. The CDR3 loop reads CAISGSGVKETQYF. In DNA form, the CDR3 reads TGTGCCATCAGTGGATCGGGGGTGAAAGAGACCCAGTACTTC.

J is TRBJ2-7 and V is TRBV6-6, with unresolved D. Germline CDR1 is MNHNY and CDR2 is SVGAGI (reference sequence). Trimming removed 6 bases from V and 0 bases from J, with 15 bases in between. This CDR3 spans 15 amino acids. The CDR3 protein is CASSKRPESSYEQYF. CDR3 coding DNA: TGTGCCAGCAGCAAGAGGCCGGAGAGCTCCTACGAGCAGTACTTC.

V usage is TRBV3-1 (or the pseudogene TRBV3-2) and J usage is TRBJ1-1; 9 nucleotides line up with TRBD1. The CDR3 has 18 residues. Trimming cost V 4 bases and J 1 base; bases outside gene matches: 13. Per germline, CDR1 LGHDT and CDR2 YNNKEL (reference sequence). The CDR3 DNA follows: TGTGCCAGCAGCCGGAGACCGGGACAGGGCGGCAAGAACACTGAAGCTTTCTTT. Amino acids: CASSRRPGQGGKNTEAFF.

The chain employs TRBV13 and TRBJ2-7; 7 bases agree with TRBD1. The length of the CDR3 is 15 residues. From germline, CDR1 is PRHDT and CDR2 FYEKMQ (reference sequence). The trim removed 10 bases at V and 0 bases at J, leaving 12 bases unmatched. CDR3 sequence (DNA): TGTGCCACCTCAACCGGGACAGAATACTCCTACGAGCAGTACTTC. Protein product: CATSTGTEYSYEQYF. Variable domain in full (rest from reference TRBV13 and TRBJ2-7): AAGVIQSPRHLIKEKRETATLKCYPIPRHDTVYWYQQGPGQDPQFLISFYEKMQSDKGSIPDRFSAQQFSDYHSELNMSSLELGDSALYFCATSTGTEYSYEQYFGPGTRLTVT.